A single sample gave rise to the 26 T cell receptor beta chains below, sequenced in a study of cytomegalovirus exposure and HLA in healthy donors. Researchers ran the PCR with 60 Vbeta and 13 Jbeta primers. The method was immunoSEQ multiplex PCR; TCRdb's version includes in-frame clones alone and lacks a portion of them. The table records 95,000 to 150,000 clones, roughly three fifths of them present only once. The source material was PBMCs. These receptors were taken from a man younger than 30 in good health and CMV-seronegative.

V gene TRBV25-1 combines with J gene TRBJ2-7; D is undetermined. Germline V lookup: CDR1 MGHDK, CDR2 SYGVNS. There are 10 residues in the CDR3. The V end was cut by 4 bases, the J end by 6 bases, with 4 bases between. As DNA, the CDR3 is TGTGCCAGCAGTGGCAGCGAGCAGTACTTC. Amino acids: CASSGSEQYF.

J is TRBJ1-1 and V is TRBV7-8; no clear D. Trimming removed 3 bases from V and 4 bases from J, with 15 bases in between. The germline V gene encodes CDR1 SGHVS and CDR2 FQNEAQ. The CDR3 is 15 amino acids. For the CDR3, the DNA is TGTGCCAGCAGCTTCAACACCCTTCCAGGCACTGAAGCTTTCTTT. It codes for CASSFNTLPGTEAFF.

This clone was counted between two and nine times. The chain recombines TRBV28 with TRBJ1-6; 7 bases are shared with TRBD1. The CDR3 sequence is 17 residues long. With 6 bases clipped from V and 3 bases from J, the junction kept 11 bases outside the gene matches. Germline V gives CDR1 MDHEN, CDR2 SYDVKM. CDR3 sequence (DNA): TGTGCCAGCAGCAATGGCCGCTGGGACAGCTATAATTCACCCCTCCACTTT. Its protein is CASSNGRWDSYNSPLHF.

This chain joins TRBV28 and TRBJ2-2; D possibly corresponds to TRBD2 (6 bases). This CDR3 has 15 amino acids. Germline values: CDR1 MDHEN, CDR2 SYDVKM. Trimming took 7 bases from V and 1 from J, leaving 13 bases between them. CDR3 loop: CASTLGGLNTGELFF. CDR3 DNA: TGTGCCAGCACTCTTGGGGGACTGAACACCGGGGAGCTGTTTTTT. Looking up the rest from reference TRBV28 and TRBJ2-2 gives the full variable domain: DVKVTQSSRYLVKRTGEKVFLECVQDMDHENMFWYRQDPGLGLRLIYFSYDVKMKEKGDIPEGYSVSREKKERFSLILESASTNQTSMYLCASTLGGLNTGELFFGEGSRLTVL.

The rearrangement uses TRBV30 and TRBJ1-1; 7 nucleotides align to TRBD1. Germline V gives CDR1 GTSNPN, CDR2 SVGIG (reference sequence). The V and J ends lost 0 bases and 1 base, in that order; junction bases with no gene match: 11. CDR3 length equals 17 residues. CDR3 loop: CAWSVGVQGWGNTEAFF. In nucleotides, the CDR3 is TGTGCCTGGAGTGTAGGGGTACAGGGGTGGGGGAACACTGAAGCTTTCTTT.

A single count supports this clone. The genes are TRBV27 and TRBJ1-5; 12 bases agree with TRBD1. CDR1 and CDR2 (germline): MNHEY, SMNVEV (reference sequence). The CDR3 spans 17 residues. The V gene end was trimmed by 5 bases and the J gene end by 7 bases; junction bases not matched to a gene: 12. The CDR3 nucleotides read TGTGCCAGCAGTAGAGCCACGGGACAGGGGGCCAGACAGCCCCAGCATTTT. Protein: CASSRATGQGARQPQHF.

The chain carries TRBV28 and TRBJ1-5; D is perhaps TRBD1 (5 bases). The germline CDR1 and CDR2 sequences are MDHEN and SYDVKM. This CDR3 contains 15 residues. The germline V and J ends were trimmed by 7 bases and 1 base, with 14 bases remaining between them. The CDR3 loop is CASTPGDRSNQPQHF. Written as DNA, the CDR3 is TGTGCCAGCACCCCGGGGGACCGAAGCAATCAGCCCCAGCATTTT.

The CDR3 sequence is CSGHRGDYGYTF. The CDR3, as DNA: TGCAGCGGACATCGGGGGGACTATGGCTACACCTTC. V and J are TRBV29-1 and TRBJ1-2; D perhaps matches TRBD1 (5 bases). CDR1 SQVTM and CDR2 ANQGSEA come from the germline V gene. This CDR3 contains 12 residues. V lost 7 bases and J 3 bases, leaving 12 bases between the germline ends.

This clone was counted between two and nine times. The CDR3 loop is CASSGGQGLAFYGYTF. The CDR3 region has the DNA TGTGCCAGCAGTGGAGGACAGGGGCTGGCCTTCTATGGCTACACCTTC. The genes are TRBV6-1 and TRBJ1-2, with 9 positions matching TRBD1. Germline CDR1 is MNHNS and CDR2 is SASEGT. After removal of 4 bases from V and 4 bases from J, the junction contained 10 bases not matched to a gene. There are 16 residues in the CDR3.

This chain joins TRBV30 and TRBJ2-6; 8 bases agree with TRBD2. Germline V CDR1 and CDR2: GTSNPN, SVGIG (reference sequence). CDR3 length: 18 residues. The trim removed 2 bases at V and 0 bases at J, leaving 9 bases unmatched. The CDR3 DNA follows: TGTGCCTGGAGTAGAGGACTAGCTGTCAGCTCTGGGGCCAACGTCCTGACTTTC. Protein sequence: CAWSRGLAVSSGANVLTF.

The chain is built from TRBV27 and TRBJ1-6; 10 bases align to TRBD1. The junction had 14 bases not matched to a gene; V was cut back by 8 bases and J by 4 bases. The CDR3 is 18 amino acids. Per germline, CDR1 MNHEY and CDR2 SMNVEV (reference sequence). The CDR3 nucleotides read TGTGCCAGCGGTGTGACAGGGGGCGCGGACTCATATAATTCACCCCTCCACTTT. Its protein is CASGVTGGADSYNSPLHF.

The chain couples TRBV27 to TRBJ1-1, with TRBD1 identical over 8 bases. CDR3 length equals 15 residues. Germline V gene sequence: CDR1 MNHEY, CDR2 SMNVEV (reference sequence). Trimming removed 3 bases from V and 4 bases from J; junction bases left unmatched: 7. CDR3 in amino acids: CASSFLQGVGTEAFF. As DNA, the CDR3 is TGTGCCAGCAGTTTCTTACAGGGGGTGGGCACTGAAGCTTTCTTT.

This chain uses TRBV10-2 with TRBJ2-7, with D possibly matching TRBD2 (6 bases). The CDR3 is 15 residues long. Germline V gives CDR1 WSHSY, CDR2 SAAADI. V lost 6 bases and J lost 0, with 15 bases in between. The CDR3, as DNA: TGCGCCAGCAGCCACCACAGGAGGGGCTCCTACGAGCAGTACTTC. It translates to CASSHHRRGSYEQYF.

This chain connects TRBV7-8 to TRBJ1-3; 9 bases match TRBD1. Germline-derived CDR1 and CDR2 are SGHVS and FQNEAQ. This CDR3 comprises 14 residues. With V trimmed by 5 bases and J by 2 bases, 1 base remained unmatched. CDR3 coding DNA: TGTGCCAGCAGCGGGACAGGGACTGGAAACACCATATATTTT. Protein: CASSGTGTGNTIYF.

This rearrangement joins TRBV30 to TRBJ1-6; 7 positions agree with TRBD1. CDR3 length: 14 residues. The V and J ends lost 4 bases and 10 bases, in that order; junction bases with no gene match: 10. CDR1 is GTSNPN and CDR2 is SVGIG in the germline V gene (reference sequence). The CDR3 DNA sequence: TGTGCCTGGACTAGACAGGGCTATGACTCACCCCTCCACTTT. Translated, it gives CAWTRQGYDSPLHF.

The chain is built from TRBV5-1 and TRBJ2-1; 13 nucleotides match TRBD2. Germline loops: CDR1 SGHRS, CDR2 YFSETQ. Germline trimming cut 7 bases from V and 2 bases from J; bases unmatched to any gene: 9. This CDR3 has 17 residues. The CDR3 is CASFGLAGDGTYNEQFF. CDR3 nucleotide sequence: TGCGCCAGCTTCGGACTAGCGGGAGACGGCACCTACAATGAGCAGTTCTTC.

The V call is TRBV6-1, the J call TRBJ2-5; 15 nucleotides align to TRBD2. The end of the DNA aligns better with TRBJ2-7, so the J call may be wrong. The germline V gene has CDR1 MNHNS and CDR2 SASEGT. The CDR3 has 20 amino acids. CDR3 nucleotides: TGTGCCAGCAGTGAAGCGCCGGGTAGGGGACTAGCGGGGGGCTCCTACGAGCAGTACTTC. The encoded protein is CASSEAPGRGLAGGSYEQYF.

This chain joins TRBV28 and TRBJ2-2, with 15 bases that match TRBD2. The CDR3 runs 15 residues. The V gene end was trimmed by 6 bases and the J gene end by 6 bases; junction bases not matched to a gene: 2. In germline, CDR1 is MDHEN, CDR2 SYDVKM. Here the CDR3 DNA reads TGTGCCAGCAGGGGACTAGCGGGGGGCCCCGGGGAGCTGTTTTTT. It encodes CASRGLAGGPGELFF.

This chain uses TRBV28 with TRBJ1-5; D ambiguous. Deletions cut 7 bases from V and 7 bases from J, with 17 bases between. The CDR3 has 14 amino acids. Germline lookup yields CDR1 MDHEN and CDR2 SYDVKM. The CDR3 coding sequence is TGTGCCAGCATAACGGGTTCTCCAATACAGCCCCAGCATTTT. The encoded protein is CASITGSPIQPQHF. The whole variable domain, remainder taken from reference TRBV28 and TRBJ1-5, is DVKVTQSSRYLVKRTGEKVFLECVQDMDHENMFWYRQDPGLGLRLIYFSYDVKMKEKGDIPEGYSVSREKKERFSLILESASTNQTSMYLCASITGSPIQPQHFGDGTRLSIL.

The rearrangement uses TRBV10-3 and TRBJ1-3; no clear D gene. Germline V gives CDR1 ENHRY, CDR2 SYGVKD. V gave up 7 bases and J gave up 2 bases, with 9 bases separating them. The CDR3 is 13 residues long. The chain's CDR3 is CAITEGAGNTIYF. CDR3 bases: TGTGCCATCACCGAGGGAGCTGGAAACACCATATATTTT.

The chain links TRBV5-4 to TRBJ2-1, with 7 bases fitting TRBD1. Germline trimming cut 6 bases from V and 3 bases from J; bases unmatched to any gene: 12. Germline CDR1 and CDR2: SGHNT and YYREEE (reference sequence). CDR3 size: 16 residues. The CDR3 nucleotides are TGTGCCAGCACCTCAAGGGGGCCTCTGAGCTACAATGAGCAGTTCTTC. Protein: CASTSRGPLSYNEQFF.

This chain uses TRBV5-1 with TRBJ2-3; 7 nucleotides match TRBD1. V lost 1 base and J lost 6; bases outside the gene matches: 5. Germline V gene data show CDR1 as SGHRS and CDR2 as YFSETQ. This CDR3 has 14 amino acids. CDR3: CASSLPGGSDTQYF. The CDR3 nucleotides read TGCGCCAGCAGCTTGCCAGGGGGTTCCGATACGCAGTATTTT.

This clone showed up just a few times. J is TRBJ1-2 and V is TRBV19; 9 bases are a match to TRBD1. The germline gives CDR1 LNHDA, CDR2 SQIVND (reference sequence). With 10 bases clipped from V and 7 bases from J, the junction kept 19 bases outside the gene matches. The CDR3 length is 16 residues. The CDR3 spells CATRPSGQGRLGGYTF. The CDR3 DNA follows: TGTGCCACCCGACCCTCGGGACAGGGAAGGCTTGGTGGCTACACCTTC.

This clone has just a few counts. The V gene is TRBV6-6, the J gene TRBJ1-2; D possibly corresponds to TRBD1 (6 bases). CDR3 length: 16 residues. Germline CDR1 is MNHNY and CDR2 is SVGAGI (reference sequence). V lost 0 bases and J lost 4, with 15 bases in between. CDR3 amino acids: CASSYSKRGKSYGYTF. The CDR3 coding sequence is TGTGCCAGCAGTTACTCGAAAAGGGGGAAGTCCTATGGCTACACCTTC.

Of note for this clone: Its ends do not fully match the called genes, so a read error is possible. The V call is TRBV7-9, the J call TRBJ2-5, with D unclear. This CDR3 is built from 12 residues. In germline, CDR1 is SEHNR, CDR2 FQNEAQ (reference sequence). CDR3 nucleotide sequence: TGTTCCAGCAGCTCTGAACTTTCGGCCCAGTACTTC. This encodes CSSSSELSAQYF.

This chain joins TRBV11-2 and TRBJ2-7; weak D call: TRBD2 (6 bases). The CDR3 runs 14 residues. Germline V gives CDR1 SGHAT, CDR2 FQNNGV. Trimming stripped 5 bases from V and 4 bases from J, with 15 bases between. The CDR3 region is CASSLGWRAYEQYF. In DNA, the CDR3 is TGTGCCAGCAGCCTCGGGTGGAGGGCGTACGAGCAGTACTTC.